The T cell receptor beta chain described here comes from a study of shared clonotypes between healthy human individuals (dated by TCRdb to the early 2020s). Background for the entire study: Two women and a few men aged 18 to 49 years were included in the cohort. To estimate repertoire size and how much clonotype sharing occurs between individuals, the study deeply sequenced the blood TCR repertoires of roughly 5 healthy adults. Different laboratories and diverse techniques were used to prepare libraries and sequence TCR repertoires, to increase sequencing depth and limit assay-specific biases. Leukapheresis yielded between about 0.9 and 9.5 billion PBMCs per donor. What the study reported, not specific to this receptor: Sampling was restricted to blood, and TCR repertoires in tissues likely differ from the TCR repertoires found in blood. Because the study included only a small number of donors, the genetic and exposure-history diversity represented was limited. Pairwise subsampling indicated that sequencing depth was expected to affect the degree of clonotype sharing among donors.

This clone was seen many times. The specificity of this receptor is unknown. It has no much larger one-base neighbor in the sample; base qualities were not kept. Using the deep immunoSEQ assay, TCR CDR3 regions were amplified from genomic DNA by multiplex PCR. Genomic DNA extracted from each cell subset was distributed evenly over all wells of several immunoSEQ 96-well plates, and each plate served as one replicate. For unsorted PBMC, approximately 290 ng genomic DNA, equal to 32,000 or so T cell genomes, was loaded into each replicate PCR. Ten immunoSEQ deep assay plates were used to sequence the unsorted PBMC genomic DNA. Purified libraries were measured with a Qubit 3.0 fluorometer, size-checked on a Bioanalyzer 2100, and measured again with the KAPA Library Quantification kit. Each immunoSEQ 96-well plate was sequenced on its own single-read 150-cycle Illumina NextSeq 550 flow cell. The paper's data handling went like this. Because the immunoSEQ output included only junctional sequences and no quality scores, the filtering could not be the same as the filtering used for full-length reads. Sequences were annotated with PyIR, a Python wrapper for IgBLAST v1.9, using IMGT germline references to assign V/J genes and CDR3. Reads were removed for weak V/J assignments (E-value above 1e-6), missing CDR3, stop codons, out-of-frame junctions, or ambiguous translated residues. A V3J clonotype was defined by an identical inferred V gene, J gene, and CDR3 amino acid sequence. The percentage overlap between two repertoires was calculated by dividing the number of shared unique clonotypes by the size of the smaller repertoire. Repertoire richness was assessed with RTK rarefaction, the Chao1 estimator, and Recon v2.1 estimates of unobserved clonotypes. TCRdb stores this immuneACCESS table with in-frame sequences only. Part of the clones is absent; in the studies checked, under half of the shortfall reflects unresolved V genes, and no reason is known for the rest. That table supplies the V and J calls and clone size; D and trimming were determined from the DNA. In this sample the table shows some 470,000 clones, over 65% of which occur a single time. The ten largest clones capture roughly 13% of the sample.

V loses 0 bases of germline sequence and J loses 9 bases, and the interval between the two ends is 15 bases. From the cysteine through the phenylalanine, the CDR3 covers 15 amino acids. The read is trimmed to its CDR3 DNA, 45 bases read in frame from base 1. CDR1 is given as LGHNA and CDR2 as YSLEER, both from the germline V gene. Healthy HIV-negative adults with no recently reported acute infections or vaccinations were included as donors. All donors were Caucasian adults living in Nashville, Tennessee, USA. In the unsorted samples, some 100 million PBMCs were counted, and genomic DNA was extracted using the QIAamp DNA Blood Mini kit. After blood collection by leukapheresis, PBMCs were isolated using Ficoll-Histopaque density gradient centrifugation and then cryopreserved in the vapor phase of liquid nitrogen.

The source is a woman aged 40-49 years in good health. Some clones in this sample may be carry-over from other donors' samples. The sample was PBMCs. The sequence is built from TRBV4-3 and TRBJ2-4; matching of 5 bases hints at TRBD1 as the D gene. CDR3 protein: CASSQDFTMGRIQYF. In nucleotides, the sequence is TGCGCCAGCAGCCAAGATTTTACCATGGGGCGCATTCAGTACTTC.